This T cell receptor beta chain was sequenced for a study of blood T cell repertoires in COVID-19. This clone was seen once. The CDR3 totals 16 residues. TCRdb keeps only in-frame clones here, not all; method: immunoSEQ multiplex PCR. Of more than 150,000 clones listed, 78% are singletons. This receptor was obtained from a woman between 45 and 60 years old who had recovered from COVID-19. The sample taken for sequencing was PBMCs or T cells enriched from blood (not recorded which). The chain has TRBV21-1 and TRBJ2-5; whether TRBD1, the table's D call, matches the DNA was not checked. TRBV21-1 is classified as a pseudogene. The CDR3 coding sequence is TGTGCCAGCAGCGGCCATGGGACAGGGGATGAAGAGACCCAGTACTTC. This gives the protein CASSGHGTGDEETQYF.